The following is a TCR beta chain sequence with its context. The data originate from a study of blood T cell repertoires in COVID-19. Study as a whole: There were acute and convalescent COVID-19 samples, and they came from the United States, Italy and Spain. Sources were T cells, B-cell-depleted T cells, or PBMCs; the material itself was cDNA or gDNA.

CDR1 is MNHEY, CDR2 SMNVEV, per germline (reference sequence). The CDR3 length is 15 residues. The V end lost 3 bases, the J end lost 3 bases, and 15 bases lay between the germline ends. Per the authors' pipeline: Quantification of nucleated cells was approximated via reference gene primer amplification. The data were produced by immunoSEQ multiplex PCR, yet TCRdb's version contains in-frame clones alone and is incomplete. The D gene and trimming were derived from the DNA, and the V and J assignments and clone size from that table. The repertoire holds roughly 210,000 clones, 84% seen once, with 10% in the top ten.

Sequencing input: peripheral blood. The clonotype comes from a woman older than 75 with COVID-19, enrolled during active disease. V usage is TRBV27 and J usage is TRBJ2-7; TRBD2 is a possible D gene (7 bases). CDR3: CASSFTGGALYEQYF. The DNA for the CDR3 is TGTGCCAGCAGTTTTACGGGGGGCGCCCTCTACGAGCAGTACTTC.